This T cell receptor beta chain stems from a study of blood T cell repertoires in COVID-19. Trimming took 5 bases from V and 6 from J; bases not matched to a gene: 5. Per the germline V gene, CDR1 is LNHDA and CDR2 is SQIVND (reference sequence). The CDR3 extends over 13 amino acids. Repertoires were generated with immunoSEQ multiplex PCR, while TCRdb's copy carries only in-frame clones and drops some. The data hold 200,000 or so clones, with roughly 84% observed a single time. The chain uses TRBV19 and TRBJ2-3, with 7 bases that match TRBD1. The receptor's source is a man aged 45-65 years with COVID-19, enrolled during active disease. Sequenced: peripheral blood. DNA of the CDR3: TGTGCCAGTAGTGAACAGGGGACCGATACGCAGTATTTT. Translated, it gives CASSEQGTDTQYF.